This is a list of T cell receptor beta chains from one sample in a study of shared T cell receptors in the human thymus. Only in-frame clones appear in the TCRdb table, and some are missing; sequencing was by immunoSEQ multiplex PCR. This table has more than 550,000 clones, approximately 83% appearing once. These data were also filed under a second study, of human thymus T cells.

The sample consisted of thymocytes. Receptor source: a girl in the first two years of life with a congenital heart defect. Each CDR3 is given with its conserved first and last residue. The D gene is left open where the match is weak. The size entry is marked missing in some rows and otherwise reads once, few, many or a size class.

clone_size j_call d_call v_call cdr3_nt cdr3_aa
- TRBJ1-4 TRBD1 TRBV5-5 TGTGCCAGCAGGGGCCGGGAGGACAGGGCCGGGGGGGAAAAACTGTTTTTT CASRGREDRAGGEKLFF
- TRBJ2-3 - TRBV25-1 TGTGCCAGCAGTGAAAATGGGCCCTCTCCGGTAGATACGCAGTATTTT CASSENGPSPVDTQYF
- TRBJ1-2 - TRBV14 TGTGCCAGCAGCCAAGAAGGAGCACCCCGGGAGGACTATGGCTACACCTTC CASSQEGAPREDYGYTF
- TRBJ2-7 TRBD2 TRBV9 TGTGCCAGCAGCGTAGTGGCGGGGGGGCCACACGAGCAGTACTTC CASSVVAGGPHEQYF
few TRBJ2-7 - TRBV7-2 TGTGCCAGCAGCCCAGAACAGACCTACGAGCAGTACTTC CASSPEQTYEQYF
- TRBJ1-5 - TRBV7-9 TGTGCCAGCAGCTTAAAGGGCCGGGGGCCCCAGCATTTT CASSLKGRGPQHF
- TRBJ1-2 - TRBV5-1 TGCGCCAGCAGCTTGTTGTACCAGGGTCATGGCTACACCTTC CASSLLYQGHGYTF
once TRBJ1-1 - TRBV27 TGTGCCAGCCACATAAGGGGGGGGACTGAAGCTTTCTTT CASHIRGGTEAFF
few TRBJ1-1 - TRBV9 TGTGCCAGCAGCGTAGACCCCCAGGCTCTGGACACTGAAGCTTTCTTT CASSVDPQALDTEAFF
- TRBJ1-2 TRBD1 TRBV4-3 TGCGCCAGCAGCTTCCGGGACAGCGGGCGAAATGGCTACACCTTC CASSFRDSGRNGYTF
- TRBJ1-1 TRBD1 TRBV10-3 TGTGCCATCAGTGAAGGGGGACAGGGGCAAAGTGAAGCTTTCTTT CAISEGGQGQSEAFF
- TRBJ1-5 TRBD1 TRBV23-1 TGCGCCAGCAGTCAATCGAGGGCAGGGGGCGATCAGCCCCAGCATTTT CASSQSRAGGDQPQHF
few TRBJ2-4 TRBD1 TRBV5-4 TGTGCCAGCAGCTTGAAGGTCAGGGGACAGGGTTCCAACATTCAGTACTTC CASSLKVRGQGSNIQYF
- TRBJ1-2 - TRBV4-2 TGTGCCAGCAGCCAAGACGGGGGGAATGGCTACACCTTC CASSQDGGNGYTF
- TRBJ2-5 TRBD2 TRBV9 TGTGCCAGCAGCGAACCGGGACTAGCGGAAGAGACCCAGTACTTC CASSEPGLAEETQYF
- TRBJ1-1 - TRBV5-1 TGCGCCAGCAGCCCTCGGACTAGACACCCTCGAGGCGCTTTCTTT CASSPRTRHPRGAFF
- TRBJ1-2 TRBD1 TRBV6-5 TGTGCCAGCAGCCCTCCGGGACAGGGTTACTATGGCTACACCTTC CASSPPGQGYYGYTF
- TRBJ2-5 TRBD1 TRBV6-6 TGTGCCAGCAGTTCAATCGACAGGGAGGAGACCCAGTACTTC CASSSIDREETQYF
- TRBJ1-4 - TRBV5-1 TGCGCCAGCAGCTTGCAGGGGTCGCGAAATGAAAAACTGTTTTTT CASSLQGSRNEKLFF
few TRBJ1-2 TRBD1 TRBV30 TGTGCCAGCCAACTGGGACAGGGAACTGGCTACACCTTC CASQLGQGTGYTF
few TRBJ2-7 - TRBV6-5 TGTGCCAGCAGTGGGGGGAGACTACCCTACGAGCAGTACTTC CASSGGRLPYEQYF
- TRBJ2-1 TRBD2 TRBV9 TGTGCCAGCAGCGCACCCCGGACTAGCGGGGGCTCCTACAATGAGCAGTTCTTC CASSAPRTSGGSYNEQFF
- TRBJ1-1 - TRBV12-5 TGTGCTAGTGGTTTGGCAACGACAGGCTTGAACACTGAAGCTTTCTTT CASGLATTGLNTEAFF
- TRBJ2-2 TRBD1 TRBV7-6 TGTGCCAGCAGCGGGGGGACAGGGCGAACCGGGGAGCTGTTTTTT CASSGGTGRTGELFF
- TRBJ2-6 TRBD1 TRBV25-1 TGTGCCAGCAGTGGGGACAGGGATAAAGGGTCTGGGGCCAACGTCCTGACTTTC CASSGDRDKGSGANVLTF